The 31 T cell receptor beta chains below all came from one sample that was sequenced in a study of tissue T cells after allogeneic stem cell transplantation (dated 2022 in TCRdb). Libraries were built with the immunoSEQ multiplex PCR assay. TCRdb's version of the immuneACCESS table is confined to in-frame rearrangements and falls short of the full clone set. An unresolved V gene accounts for under half of the shortfall where checked; the remainder is of unknown origin. In this sample the table shows more than 45,000 clones, roughly 73% of which occur a single time. Roughly 0.7% of the sample is taken by the ten largest. Sequencing input: sorted cells pooled from one or two spleens. The receptor source for this set is a pool of C57BL/6 mice in good health.

As for this clone: Gene names are mouse gene names. The read ends 1 residue before the CDR3 terminus; that terminus is restored from the germline J gene. This chain joins TRBV15 and TRBJ2-1; 8 nucleotides agree with TRBD2. CDR3 size: 16 residues. Germline lookup yields CDR1 SGHND and CDR2 FRSKSL. The J segment lost 0 bases and the V segment lost 1 base, leaving 2 bases of the junction unmatched. The chain's CDR3 is CASSLGLGNNYAEQFF. The CDR3 bases that were read are TGTGCCAGCAGTTTAGGACTGGGGAATAACTATGCTGAGCAGTTC.

With regard to this clone: Here the gene names and germline are mouse. Read data end 1 residue before the CDR3 end; the end is taken from the germline J gene. At the DNA level, this CDR3 is encoded by other sequences in the same sample as well. The rearrangement links TRBV15 to TRBJ2-7; TRBD2 matches at 9 bases. With V trimmed by 5 bases and J by 4 bases, 3 bases remained unmatched. The CDR3 covers 13 residues. CDR1 is SGHND and CDR2 is FRSKSL in the germline V gene. The sequenced CDR3 bases are TGTGCCAGCAGTCTACTGGGGGGTTATGAACAGTAC. Its translation is CASSLLGGYEQY. The CDR3 reads in full as CASSLLGGYEQYF.

In its sample, this clone was seen once. Gene names are mouse gene names. The sequence runs out 1 residue before the end of the CDR3; the remainder is reconstructed from the germline J gene. V is TRBV31 and J is TRBJ2-3; D unresolved. The CDR3 runs to 15 residues. Germline loops: CDR1 GKSSPN, CDR2 SITVG. Trimming left V 1 base short and J 0 bases short, with 11 bases between. Here the CDR3 reads CAWSPRTPSAETLYF. The covered CDR3 bases are TGTGCCTGGAGTCCCAGAACACCTAGTGCAGAAACGCTGTAT.

Concerning this clone itself: Here the gene names and germline are mouse. The CDR3 extends 1 residue past the end of the read, so its final part is completed from the germline J gene. The chain couples TRBV13-2 to TRBJ2-4; 9 bases line up with TRBD2. This CDR3 spans 16 amino acids. With 5 bases clipped from V and 0 bases from J, the junction kept 7 bases outside the gene matches. Germline V gene lookup returns CDR1 NNHNN and CDR2 SYGAGS (reference sequence). The CDR3 bases that were read are TGTGCCAGCGGCCACTGGGGGGCAAGGAGTCAAAACACCTTGTAC. Residues: CASGHWGARSQNTLY. The entire CDR3 protein is CASGHWGARSQNTLYF.

Of note for this clone: Gene names are the mouse ones. The read finishes 1 residue shy of the CDR3 end, and the germline J gene is used to complete it. The chain couples TRBV26 to TRBJ2-3; TRBD1 aligns across 7 bases. Germline V gene sequence: CDR1 KGHPV, CDR2 FQNQEV (reference sequence). CDR3 length equals 15 residues. The trim removed 2 bases at V and 0 bases at J, leaving 2 bases unmatched. This CDR3 reads CASSLTRGSAETLYF. The CDR3 bases that were read are TGTGCCAGCAGTCTGACCAGGGGGAGTGCAGAAACGCTGTAT.

This clone has just a few counts. Genes and germline come from the mouse. The CDR3 is cut off 1 residue early in the read; its end comes from the germline J gene. The chain couples TRBV3 to TRBJ2-7; the D gene is possibly TRBD2 (5 bases). The V end lost 0 bases, the J end lost 0 bases, and 9 bases lay between the germline ends. This CDR3 region has 15 residues. Germline values: CDR1 SNHLY, CDR2 FYNGKV (reference sequence). The CDR3 is CASSLAPGRSYEQYF. The DNA read from the CDR3 is TGTGCCAGCAGCTTAGCGCCTGGGCGCTCCTATGAACAGTAC.

Details on this clone: Gene and germline names: mouse. From the germline J gene comes the end of the CDR3, since the read stops 1 residue before it. The chain uses TRBV13-1 and TRBJ2-7, with D possibly TRBD2 on 6 matching bases. This CDR3 comprises 13 residues. Germline loops: CDR1 NSHNY, CDR2 SYGAGN. V was clipped by 4 bases and J by 0 bases, with 8 bases between them. This CDR3 is CASSTGISYEQYF. The CDR3 bases that were read are TGTGCCAGCAGTACTGGGATCTCCTATGAACAGTAC.

About this clone: Gene names follow the mouse nomenclature. The read is 1 residue too short to cover the CDR3 end, so that end is filled in from the germline J gene. The chain couples TRBV17 to TRBJ1-1; D gene ambiguous. The CDR3 sequence is 15 residues long. The V gene lost 1 base and the J gene lost 0 bases, with 9 bases spanning the gap. Germline loops: CDR1 MNHDT, CDR2 YYDKIL. The CDR3: CASSRGGFANTEVFF. CDR3 DNA, as far as it was read: TGTGCTAGCAGTAGAGGGGGTTTTGCAAACACAGAAGTCTTC.

Details on this clone: Gene names refer to mouse genes. The read is 1 residue too short to cover the CDR3 end, so that end is filled in from the germline J gene. The V and J genes are TRBV20 and TRBJ2-7, with 13 bases that match TRBD2. Per germline, CDR1 GFQATS and CDR2 STVNSAI. The V and J ends lost 1 base and 6 bases, in that order; junction bases with no gene match: 3. CDR3 size: 14 residues. The chain's CDR3 is CGARGTGGALEQYF. The CDR3 bases that were read are TGTGGTGCTAGGGGGACTGGGGGGGCGCTTGAACAGTAC.

About this clone itself: Germline and genes here are mouse. The read terminates 1 residue ahead of where the CDR3 ends, so the germline J gene completes it. The chain recombines TRBV20 with TRBJ1-2, with D unclear. V lost 5 bases and J 4 bases, leaving 20 bases between the germline ends. The CDR3 extends over 15 amino acids. The V gene's germline CDR1 is GFQATS and CDR2 STVNSAI. The CDR3 reads CGAFPSGGLGSDYTF. Partial CDR3 DNA: TGTGGTGCTTTTCCCTCCGGCGGGCTGGGCTCCGACTACACC.

Remarks on this clone: Genes and germline are mouse. With the read ending 1 residue before the CDR3 end, the germline J gene is used to fill in that end. V and J are TRBV1 and TRBJ2-1; the D is unclear. Trimming shortened V by 4 bases and J by 0 bases, and 4 bases separated the two germline ends. Germline V lookup: CDR1 NSQYPW, CDR2 LRSPGD (reference sequence). The CDR3 consists of 13 residues. CDR3 sequence: CTCSVYNYAEQFF. CDR3 DNA (partial): TGCACCTGCAGTGTTTATAACTATGCTGAGCAGTTC.

Concerning this clone: Mouse gene names and germline throughout. The CDR3 extends 1 residue past the end of the read, so its final part is completed from the germline J gene. The chain couples TRBV5 to TRBJ1-6; D is perhaps TRBD1 (6 bases). TRBJ1-6 is classed as an ORF, of uncertain function. V shed 4 bases and J shed 1 base, with 11 bases lying between them. In germline, CDR1 is LGHNA, CDR2 YNLKQL (reference sequence). This CDR3 has 16 amino acids. CDR3 in amino acids: CASSPGTTSYNSPLYF. The part of the CDR3 DNA that was read is TGTGCCAGCAGCCCCGGGACAACATCCTATAATTCGCCCCTCTAC.

Of note for this clone: The listed genes are named as in mouse. The CDR3 end falls 1 residue outside the read, so it is completed with the germline J gene. J is TRBJ2-5 and V is TRBV19; D might be TRBD1 or TRBD2, each matching 5 bases. The CDR3 length is 12 residues. From germline, CDR1 is FNHDT and CDR2 SITEND (reference sequence). V lost 4 bases and J 2 bases, leaving 5 bases between the germline ends. The CDR3 sequence is CASSGAQDTQYF. The CDR3 bases that were read are TGTGCCAGCAGTGGGGCCCAAGACACCCAGTAC. Complete variable domain (other parts from reference TRBV19 and TRBJ2-5): GGIITQTPKFLIGQEGQKLTLKCQQNFNHDTMYWYRQDSGKGLRLIYYSITENDLQKGDLSEGYDASREKKSSFSLTVTSAQKNEMAVFLCASSGAQDTQYFGPGTRLLVL.

A remark on this clone: Germline and genes: mouse. The DNA ends 1 residue before the CDR3 does, and the rest of the CDR3 is filled in from the germline J gene. This sequence joins TRBV13-2 and TRBJ2-2; D possibly uses TRBD1 or TRBD2 (6 bases each). Trimming pared 2 bases from V and 0 bases from J, leaving 11 bases between. The CDR3 runs 16 residues. Germline CDR1 is NNHNN and CDR2 is SYGAGS (reference sequence). The CDR3 protein is CASGDMGAANTGQLYF. Incomplete CDR3 DNA: TGTGCCAGCGGTGACATGGGGGCGGCAAACACCGGGCAGCTCTAC.

The table lists this clone with a few counts. Germline and genes here are mouse. The CDR3 is cut off 1 residue early in the read; its end comes from the germline J gene. The V gene is TRBV23, the J gene TRBJ2-2; TRBD1 is taken as the D call from the table, unchecked against the DNA. The CDR3 is made up of 15 amino acids. CDR1 KGHTA and CDR2 FQNQQP come from the germline V gene. The sequenced part of the CDR3 DNA is TGCTCCAGCAGTCCCGACAGGGTCAACACCGGGCAGCTCTAC. This codes for CSSSPDRVNTGQLY. In full, the CDR3 is CSSSPDRVNTGQLYF.

Concerning this clone itself: The germline and genes are mouse ones. Coverage ceases 1 residue before the CDR3 finishes, and the germline J gene fills in the end. The chain carries TRBV26 and TRBJ2-3; D gene ambiguous. V shed 3 bases and J shed 4 bases, with 5 bases lying between them. Germline V gene sequence: CDR1 KGHPV, CDR2 FQNQEV (reference sequence). The CDR3 contains 12 residues. Partial CDR3 DNA: TGTGCCAGCAGTCTAAACACAGAAACGCTGTAT. It codes for CASSLNTETLY. The full CDR3 sequence reads CASSLNTETLYF. Complete variable domain (other parts from reference TRBV26 and TRBJ2-3): NSKVIQTPRYLVKGQGQKAKMRCIPEKGHPVVFWYQQNKNNEFKFLINFQNQEVLQQIDMTEKRFSAECPSNSPCSLEIQSSEAGDSALYLCASSLNTETLYFGSGTRLTVL.

About this clone itself: The gene symbols are mouse symbols. The DNA ends 1 residue before the CDR3 does, and the rest of the CDR3 is filled in from the germline J gene. This chain uses TRBV2 with TRBJ1-4, with D uncertain. Trimming took off 0 bases at V and 0 bases at J, with 5 bases between the two ends. This CDR3 is built from 15 residues. Germline V gives CDR1 LGHNA, CDR2 YSYQKL. CDR3 sequence reads: CASSQDPISNERLFF. Incomplete CDR3 DNA: TGTGCCAGCAGCCAAGATCCAATTTCCAACGAAAGATTATTT.

In the case of this clone: All gene names here are mouse names. The CDR3 extends 1 residue past the end of the read, so its final part is completed from the germline J gene. The J gene is TRBJ2-3, the V gene TRBV3; possibly TRBD2 for D (6 bases). This CDR3 is built from 14 residues. Trimming left V 1 base short and J 1 base short, with 6 bases between. Germline assignment: CDR1 SNHLY and CDR2 FYNGKV (reference sequence). CDR3 residues: CASSLGLGAETLYF. The sequenced part of the CDR3 DNA is TGTGCCAGCAGCTTAGGACTGGGTGCAGAAACGCTGTAT.

A note on this clone: Each gene name is a mouse one. This chain's CDR3 is CGGGTGANTGQLYF. The sequenced part of the CDR3 DNA is TGTGGTGGCGGGACTGGGGCAAACACCGGGCAGCTCTAC. The chain recombines TRBV20 with TRBJ2-2; TRBD2 matches 10 bases. Read data end 1 residue before the CDR3 end; the end is taken from the germline J gene. Germline lookup yields CDR1 GFQATS and CDR2 STVNSAI. Unmatched junction bases numbered 2, after V lost 7 bases and J lost 0 bases. The length of the CDR3 is 14 residues.

A note on this clone: Genes here carry mouse names. Read sequence stops 1 residue before the CDR3 end, and the germline J gene provides the missing end. This chain connects TRBV2 to TRBJ2-4, with D possibly being TRBD2 (7 bases). V shed 2 bases and J shed 0 bases, with 9 bases lying between them. The CDR3 is 15 amino acids. From germline, CDR1 is LGHNA and CDR2 YSYQKL. The CDR3 sequence: CASSQRGASQNTLYF. CDR3 DNA, as far as it was read: TGTGCCAGCAGCCAACGGGGGGCTAGTCAAAACACCTTGTAC. Supplemented by reference TRBV2 and TRBJ2-4, the full variable domain reads DPKIIQKPKYLVAVTGSEKILICEQYLGHNAMYWYRQSAKKPLEFMFSYSYQKLMDNQTASSRFQPQSSKKNHLDLQITALKPDDSATYFCASSQRGASQNTLYFGAGTRLSVL.

This clone showed up just a few times. All gene names here are mouse names. The CDR3 end lies 1 residue beyond the end of the read and is filled in from the germline J gene. The chain combines TRBV31 with TRBJ2-2; TRBD1 agrees at 7 bases. The CDR3 spans 14 residues. Trimming removed 3 bases from V and 0 bases from J; junction bases left unmatched: 1. In germline, CDR1 is GKSSPN, CDR2 SITVG. The CDR3 DNA, read in part, is TGTGCCTGGAGGGGACAGACAAACACCGGGCAGCTCTAC. It is translated as CAWRGQTNTGQLY. The whole CDR3 sequence is CAWRGQTNTGQLYF.

Of note for this clone: All gene names here are mouse names. The read is 1 residue too short to cover the CDR3 end, so that end is filled in from the germline J gene. This chain uses TRBV13-1 with TRBJ2-5; possibly TRBD1 or TRBD2 for D (7 bases each). The CDR3 totals 13 residues. The V end was cut by 2 bases, the J end by 6 bases, with 10 bases between. CDR1 and CDR2 from the germline V gene are NSHNY and SYGAGN. CDR3 DNA (partial): TGTGCCAGCAGTGACAGGGGGGCGGACACCCAGTAC. It specifies CASSDRGADTQY. The whole CDR3 sequence is CASSDRGADTQYF.

In the case of this clone: Sequence at one end of the junction differs from germline and may be a read error. Gene names refer to mouse genes. Read sequence stops 1 residue before the CDR3 end, and the germline J gene provides the missing end. This chain connects TRBV13-3 to TRBJ2-5; D not resolved. CDR1 is NNHDY, CDR2 SYVADS, per germline. This CDR3 spans 12 amino acids. CDR3 in amino acids: CTSSARQDTQYF. The part of the CDR3 DNA that was read is TGTACCAGCAGTGCCAGACAAGACACCCAGTAC.

This clone was counted only a few times. Mouse names are used for the genes. The sequence runs out 1 residue before the end of the CDR3; the remainder is reconstructed from the germline J gene. The rearrangement joins TRBV26 to TRBJ1-2, with D unclear. The length of the CDR3 is 12 residues. Trimming removed 0 bases at V and 3 bases at J, with 2 bases between. CDR1 is KGHPV and CDR2 is FQNQEV in the germline V gene (reference sequence). The covered CDR3 bases are TGTGCCAGCAGTCTGTCCGACTCCGACTACACC. Its protein is CASSLSDSDYT. The entire CDR3 reads CASSLSDSDYTF. Based on the CDR3 plus reference TRBV26 and TRBJ1-2, the full variable domain is NSKVIQTPRYLVKGQGQKAKMRCIPEKGHPVVFWYQQNKNNEFKFLINFQNQEVLQQIDMTEKRFSAECPSNSPCSLEIQSSEAGDSALYLCASSLSDSDYTFGSGTRLLVI.

As regards this clone: Mouse gene names apply. Sequencing ends 1 residue short of the CDR3 end; the germline J gene provides the rest. V usage is TRBV13-2 and J usage is TRBJ2-4, with D perhaps being TRBD1 or TRBD2 (5 bases each). This CDR3 comprises 12 residues. Trimming stripped 6 bases from V and 7 bases from J, with 12 bases between. Germline CDR1 NNHNN, CDR2 SYGAGS (reference sequence). The CDR3 protein is CASASTGDTLYF. The CDR3 bases that were read are TGTGCCAGCGCCTCGACGGGGGACACCTTGTAC.

This clone came up once. Each gene name is a mouse one. The read falls 1 residue short of the CDR3 end, and the missing part is taken from the germline J gene. The chain couples TRBV13-3 to TRBJ2-4, with 12 bases fitting TRBD2. V lost 4 bases, J lost 0 bases, and 3 bases stayed unmatched. The germline CDR1 and CDR2 sequences are NNHDY and SYVADS. The CDR3 has 16 residues. The CDR3 bases that were read are TGTGCCAGCAGTCCGGGACTGGGGGGCAGTCAAAACACCTTGTAC. Protein: CASSPGLGGSQNTLY. The CDR3 as a whole reads CASSPGLGGSQNTLYF.

As concerns this clone: Here the gene names and germline are mouse. The sequenced fragment ends 1 residue before the CDR3 boundary, so the rest is inferred from the germline J gene. The chain employs TRBV13-3 and TRBJ1-6, with 10 bases lining up with TRBD1. TRBJ1-6 is reported as an ORF; its role is uncertain. Germline V gene data show CDR1 as NNHDY and CDR2 as SYVADS. J gave up 7 bases and V 5 bases, and 3 bases lay outside the gene matches. This CDR3 region has 14 residues. The CDR3 bases that were read are TGTGCCAGCAGGAGGGACAGGGGAAATTCGCCCCTCTAC. This gives the protein CASRRDRGNSPLY. The entire CDR3 is CASRRDRGNSPLYF.

Concerning this clone itself: The gene names here belong to mouse. The sequenced fragment ends 1 residue before the CDR3 boundary, so the rest is inferred from the germline J gene. This sample includes further DNA sequences coding for the same CDR3. The rearrangement uses TRBV15 and TRBJ1-1; D perhaps matches TRBD1 (5 bases). The CDR3 is made up of 14 amino acids. Trimming cost V 1 base and J 0 bases, with 6 bases left between them. CDR1 and CDR2 from the germline V gene are SGHND and FRSKSL. The chain's CDR3 is CASSLEGANTEVFF. The part of the CDR3 DNA that was read is TGTGCCAGCAGTTTAGAAGGGGCAAACACAGAAGTCTTC.

As for this clone: Germline and genes here are mouse. The CDR3 end falls 1 residue outside the read, so it is completed with the germline J gene. The same CDR3 can be traced to other DNA sequences in this sample. This sequence joins TRBV2 and TRBJ1-6; possibly TRBD1 for D (5 bases). TRBJ1-6 is flagged as an ORF with uncertain function. Germline CDR1 and CDR2: LGHNA and YSYQKL. CDR3 length equals 14 residues. The germline V and J ends were trimmed by 1 base and 4 bases, with 5 bases remaining between them. CDR3 in amino acids: CASSQGQYNSPLYF. The sequenced part of the CDR3 DNA is TGTGCCAGCAGCCAAGGACAGTATAATTCGCCCCTCTAC.

About this clone: Genes here carry mouse names. Coverage ceases 1 residue before the CDR3 finishes, and the germline J gene fills in the end. The chain is built from TRBV13-2 and TRBJ2-1, with 9 positions matching TRBD2. The CDR3 has 15 amino acids. Germline V lookup: CDR1 NNHNN, CDR2 SYGAGS (reference sequence). V lost 3 bases to trimming and J lost 7 bases; unmatched junction nucleotides: 8. The sequenced part of the CDR3 DNA is TGTGCCAGCGGTGCAGTGGGGGGGCGCGGGGCTGAGCAGTTC. This encodes CASGAVGGRGAEQF. The entire CDR3 reads CASGAVGGRGAEQFF.

Concerning this clone itself: Each gene name is a mouse one. The missing CDR3 end, 1 residue past where the read stops, is filled in from the germline J gene. This chain connects TRBV19 to TRBJ2-7; D may be TRBD1 (6 bases). V shed 2 bases and J shed 3 bases, with 9 bases lying between them. This CDR3 region has 13 residues. Germline lookup yields CDR1 FNHDT and CDR2 SITEND (reference sequence). CDR3 in amino acids: CASSMGQYYEQYF. The part of the CDR3 DNA that was read is TGTGCCAGCAGTATGGGACAATACTATGAACAGTAC.